This T cell receptor (beta chain) was observed in a study of T cell responses to AZD1222 COVID-19 vaccine. It was second doses at about 4 or about 12 weeks that were pooled. Of note for this clone: Its specificity is not known.

Sequencing was performed with immunoSEQ multiplex PCR; in TCRdb, only in-frame clones are kept and a portion is missing. The sample has some 66,000 clones; 89% are singletons. The V gene lost 5 bases and the J gene lost 3 bases, with 14 bases spanning the gap. The CDR3 spans 14 residues. The germline CDR1 and CDR2 sequences are MNHEY and SMNVEV (reference sequence). Notes on the study in general: At baseline, just five to seven AZD1222 recipients tested seropositive. The donors showed a predominance of white British ancestry and of females, with possible underestimation of clonal diversity. Spike-specific TCRs gained breadth and depth after people received two AZD1222 doses.

This sequence was found in an adult who received the AZD1222 COVID-19 vaccine. The chain recombines TRBV27 with TRBJ2-7; D not certain. The input for sequencing was peripheral blood, taken 28 days after the second AZD1222 dose. CDR3 sequence reads: CASSNAPGHYEQYF. In nucleotides, the CDR3 is TGTGCCAGCAGTAATGCACCGGGCCACTACGAGCAGTACTTC.